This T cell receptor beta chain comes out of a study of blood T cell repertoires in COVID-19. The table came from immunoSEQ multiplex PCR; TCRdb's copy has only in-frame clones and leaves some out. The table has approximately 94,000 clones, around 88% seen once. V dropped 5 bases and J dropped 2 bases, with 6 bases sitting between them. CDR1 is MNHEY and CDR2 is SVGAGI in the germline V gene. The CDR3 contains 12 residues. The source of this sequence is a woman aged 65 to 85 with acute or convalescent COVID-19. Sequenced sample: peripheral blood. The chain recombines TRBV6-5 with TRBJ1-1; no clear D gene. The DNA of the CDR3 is TGTGCCAGCAGTCGGTCTAACACTGAAGCTTTCTTT. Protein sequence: CASSRSNTEAFF.